This is a list of T cell receptor beta chains from one sample in a study of early T cells in non-severe SARS-CoV-2 infection. MiXCR was run by TCRdb on the 5' RACE reads, yielding one entry per CDR3 protein. The data hold approximately 50,000 distinct CDR3 sequences, with under 8.5% observed a single time. The sample consisted of whole blood. All receptors come from an adult who was a healthcare worker with PCR-confirmed SARS-CoV-2 infection or an uninfected control (not recorded which). Both conserved end residues are trimmed from each CDR3. Size is stated for part of the rows, as once, few or many counts, or as a class when the clone is expanded.

j_gene | abundance | v_gene | CDR3aa
TRBJ1-1 | many | TRBV6-6 | ASSSLGQGSMNTEAF
TRBJ1-1 | many | TRBV13 | ASSFVTGWTEAF
TRBJ2-6 | - | TRBV24-1 | ATSPGGANVLT
TRBJ1-2 | - | TRBV28 | ASSIPRTGDYGYT
TRBJ2-3 | - | TRBV2 | ASRKGHGDTQY
TRBJ2-1 | - | TRBV30 | AWSPGTAYKQF
TRBJ1-1 | few | TRBV5-1 | ASRRGVTDTEAF
TRBJ2-7 | many | TRBV7-6 | ASSTRDLPYEQY
TRBJ2-7 | - | TRBV6-9 | ASSFPREPYEQY
TRBJ2-3 | - | TRBV7-9 | ASSFGHSNPTDTQY
TRBJ1-5 | few | TRBV28 | ASRHSSKGHQPQH
TRBJ2-7 | few | TRBV12-3/TRBV12-4 | ASSPDGRYEQY
TRBJ1-6 | - | TRBV4-1 | ASSQQLNSPLH
TRBJ2-2 | - | TRBV20-1 | SASQGLAGGPSTGELF
TRBJ2-2 | - | TRBV19 | ASWGQGNTGELF
TRBJ2-7 | - | TRBV5-1 | ASSLPAYEQY
TRBJ1-1 | - | TRBV12-3/TRBV12-4 | ASSMGLWNTEAF
TRBJ1-1 | few | TRBV7-9 | ASSNMNTEAF
TRBJ2-7 | - | TRBV4-1 | ASSQDSARSYEQY
TRBJ2-1 | many | TRBV7-2 | ASSLGNEQF
TRBJ1-2 | - | TRBV12-3/TRBV12-4 | ASSLRGLYGYT
TRBJ1-2 | many | TRBV28 | ASSYYGYT
TRBJ1-5 | few | TRBV7-8 | ASSLQGNVGQPQH
TRBJ2-5 | many | TRBV5-1 | ASSPGQPQETQY
TRBJ2-1 | few | TRBV29-1 | SVEEEGDSDNEQF
TRBJ1-2 | few | TRBV19 | ASRTPYYGYT
TRBJ2-7 | many | TRBV6-2/TRBV6-3 | ASSQDPGFSYEQY
TRBJ2-1 | few | TRBV7-8 | ASSLGRGQANEQF
TRBJ2-1 | many | TRBV29-1 | SVVGPGGGIPYNEQF
TRBJ1-5 | few | TRBV7-2 | ASSLSVLSTGHRQPQH
TRBJ1-6 | - | TRBV6-6 | ASSYPEPLH
TRBJ2-3 | many | TRBV9 | ASSALAGGGTDTQY
TRBJ2-3 | - | TRBV19 | ASSRTLAASTDTQY
TRBJ2-2 | few | TRBV12-3/TRBV12-4 | ASSFGGTAHHGELF
TRBJ2-5 | many | TRBV12-3/TRBV12-4 | ASSLASWRGRRRHISQETQY
TRBJ2-7 | few | TRBV7-8 | ASSASGRPLREQY
TRBJ1-2 | - | TRBV6-5 | ASSSGLGGYT
TRBJ2-7 | many | TRBV5-1 | ASSSGTGTGEQY
TRBJ2-1 | few | TRBV6-4 | ASSAGTGGYNEQF
TRBJ2-3 | few | TRBV5-1 | ASSPTPGTGEADTQY
TRBJ2-7 | many | TRBV28 | ASSFSGTGAYEQY
TRBJ2-2 | - | TRBV2 | ASTPGGPNTGELF
TRBJ2-1 | - | TRBV2 | ASREGSGLINEQF
TRBJ2-7 | few | TRBV12-3/TRBV12-4 | ASGKGQGYEQY
TRBJ2-6 | - | TRBV29-1 | SVVRELSGANVLT
TRBJ2-1 | few | TRBV11-2 | ASRTLAGRIYNEQF
TRBJ2-1 | - | TRBV28 | ASSLWASGRQLYNEQF
TRBJ2-5 | once | TRBV12-5 | ASGPPDRETQY
TRBJ1-3 | few | TRBV7-2 | ASSLEGTAGNTIY
TRBJ2-3 | many | TRBV12-5 | ASGYGRRPYTDTQY
TRBJ1-5 | - | TRBV5-1 | ASSLAAGGDQPQH
TRBJ2-1 | few | TRBV12-3/TRBV12-4 | ASSSAALNEQF
TRBJ2-7 | many | TRBV28 | ASPPQSRDRNTGEQY
TRBJ2-5 | few | TRBV14 | ASSAFTVQETQY
TRBJ2-7 | many | TRBV29-1 | SVVIAGAYEQY
TRBJ1-1 | few | TRBV15 | ATSRNPGANTEAF
TRBJ2-1 | medium-sized | TRBV7-6 | ASSPMAGGNEQF
TRBJ2-3 | few | TRBV29-1 | SVRWTGDTQY
TRBJ2-1 | - | TRBV5-1 | ASSGRLERGLNEQF